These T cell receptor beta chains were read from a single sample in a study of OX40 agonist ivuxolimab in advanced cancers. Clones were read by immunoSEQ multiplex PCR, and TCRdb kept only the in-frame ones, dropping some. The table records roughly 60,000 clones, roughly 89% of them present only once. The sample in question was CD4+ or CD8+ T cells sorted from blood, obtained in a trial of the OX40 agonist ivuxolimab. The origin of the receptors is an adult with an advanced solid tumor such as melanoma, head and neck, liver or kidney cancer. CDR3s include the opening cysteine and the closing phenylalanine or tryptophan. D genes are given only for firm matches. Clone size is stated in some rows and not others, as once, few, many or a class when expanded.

TGTGCCAGCAGCTCGACTCCGCGAGAGACCCAGTACTTC | CASSSTPRETQYF | TRBV7-3 | once | TRBJ2-5 | -
TGTGCCAGCAACAGCGGGAGGACAAACAATGAGCAGTTCTTC | CASNSGRTNNEQFF | TRBV6-5 | - | TRBJ2-1 | TRBD2
TGTGCCAGTAGTATCGCTGCCGGCCCAGATACGCAGTATTTT | CASSIAAGPDTQYF | TRBV19 | - | TRBJ2-3 | -
TGTGCCAGCAGCTTAGCTGCCGGGGAGCTGTTTTTT | CASSLAAGELFF | TRBV7-2 | - | TRBJ2-2 | -
TGTGCCAGCAGCGAATACGGACAGGACTACAATGAGCAGTTCTTC | CASSEYGQDYNEQFF | TRBV7-2 | - | TRBJ2-1 | TRBD1
TGTGCCAGCAGCTTAGCTATGACCTATGGCTACACCTTC | CASSLAMTYGYTF | TRBV11-3 | - | TRBJ1-2 | -
TGTGCCAGCAGCACCAGGACCCGGACCACCGGGGAGCTGTTTTTT | CASSTRTRTTGELFF | TRBV11-1 | - | TRBJ2-2 | -
TGCGCCAGCAGCTTGGCTCCGGGCACCAGCACTGAAGCTTTCTTT | CASSLAPGTSTEAFF | TRBV5-1 | - | TRBJ1-1 | -
TGTGCCATCAGTGATGCCCGCAATGAGCAGTTCTTC | CAISDARNEQFF | TRBV10-3 | once | TRBJ2-1 | -
TGTGCCTGGAGTGACTGGGCGGCTCGGACTAGCGGGAGGTTCGAGCAGTACTTC | CAWSDWAARTSGRFEQYF | TRBV30 | - | TRBJ2-7 | TRBD2
TGTGCCAGCAGCTTAGCATGGCTAGCGGGCACAGATACGCAGTATTTT | CASSLAWLAGTDTQYF | TRBV7-2 | - | TRBJ2-3 | TRBD2
TGTGCCAGCAGCTTAGAAACAGCCAGTGGGTTCTCTGGGGCCAACGTCCTGACTTTC | CASSLETASGFSGANVLTF | TRBV7-2 | - | TRBJ2-6 | -
TGTGCCAGCAGCCAAGGGGTCAGGTTAAGTTATGGCTACACCTTC | CASSQGVRLSYGYTF | TRBV14 | - | TRBJ1-2 | -
TGTGCCAGCAGCTTAGCGCTGGCGAACGGGGAGCTGTTTTTT | CASSLALANGELFF | TRBV7-9 | - | TRBJ2-2 | -
TGTGCCAGCAGCCCTGGGACTAGCGGGAGGTACGAGCAGTACTTC | CASSPGTSGRYEQYF | TRBV7-9 | - | TRBJ2-7 | TRBD2
TGTGCCAGCTCACCTGGGGAAAACTATGGCTACACCTTC | CASSPGENYGYTF | TRBV18 | - | TRBJ1-2 | -
TGTGCCAGCTCACCTACCGGACAGGGAGTTAGAAACACCATATATTTT | CASSPTGQGVRNTIYF | TRBV18 | once | TRBJ1-3 | TRBD1
TGTGCCAGCAGCTCTTCAGAAGGTTCTTCTCGGTTCTTC | CASSSSEGSSRFF | TRBV5-6 | - | TRBJ2-1 | -
TGCGCCAGCAGCAGAGGGGGGACAGAGAATCAGCCCCAGCATTTT | CASSRGGTENQPQHF | TRBV5-1 | - | TRBJ1-5 | TRBD1
TGTGCCAGCAGCACCTCTAGCAATCAGCCCCAGCATTTT | CASSTSSNQPQHF | TRBV11-2 | - | TRBJ1-5 | -
TGTGCCAGCAGCGGCGGGACTAGCAGATCCTACGAGCAGTACTTC | CASSGGTSRSYEQYF | TRBV5-8 | - | TRBJ2-7 | TRBD2
TGTGCCAGCAGCACCCGACTAGCGGGAGAAGGGGATACGCAGTATTTT | CASSTRLAGEGDTQYF | TRBV7-3 | - | TRBJ2-3 | TRBD2
TGTGCCAGCAGTACGAAGACAGGGCCTAACTATGGCTACACCTTC | CASSTKTGPNYGYTF | TRBV28 | - | TRBJ1-2 | TRBD1
TGTGCCAGCAGCGAGATCCTGGACAGGGGCTACACCTTC | CASSEILDRGYTF | TRBV7-9 | - | TRBJ1-2 | TRBD1
TGTGCCACGGGACTAGCGGGAGTACAAGAGACCCAGTACTTC | CATGLAGVQETQYF | TRBV19 | - | TRBJ2-5 | TRBD2
TGTGCCAGCTCACCAGCTCTTAGGACTGAAGCTTTCTTT | CASSPALRTEAFF | TRBV18 | - | TRBJ1-1 | -
TGTGCCAGCAGCTTAGAAGTCGGGACAAGCAATCAGCCCCAGCATTTT | CASSLEVGTSNQPQHF | TRBV7-2 | - | TRBJ1-5 | -
TGTGCCAGCTCACCTGGACAAGTCCTCTCTGGGGCCAACGTCCTGACTTTC | CASSPGQVLSGANVLTF | TRBV18 | few | TRBJ2-6 | -
TGTGCCAGCAGCTTAGCGTCCCTGGAGTCCTACGAGCAGTACTTC | CASSLASLESYEQYF | TRBV7-8 | - | TRBJ2-7 | -
TGTGCCAGCAGTTCCGGGAACACTGAAGCTTTCTTT | CASSSGNTEAFF | TRBV6-5 | - | TRBJ1-1 | -
TGTGCCATCAGGGGTGTGACAGTTGGAAACACCATATATTTT | CAIRGVTVGNTIYF | TRBV10-3 | - | TRBJ1-3 | -
TGTGCCAGCAGCTTACAGCTGAGCGGGAAGTACGAGCAGTACTTC | CASSLQLSGKYEQYF | TRBV7-2 | - | TRBJ2-7 | TRBD2
TGTGCCACCGGTCGGCGGGACTCCTACAATGAGCAGTTCTTC | CATGRRDSYNEQFF | TRBV10-3 | - | TRBJ2-1 | -
TGTGCCTGGAGCGGTTTTAATGAAAAACTGTTTTTT | CAWSGFNEKLFF | TRBV30 | - | TRBJ1-4 | -
TGCGCCAGCAGCTCCTCCCTCACCGTGGCTGGGGCCAACGTCCTGACTTTC | CASSSSLTVAGANVLTF | TRBV5-1 | once | TRBJ2-6 | -
TGTGCCAGCAGTCGTAGCGGGAGGGTGTCCTACAATGAGCAGTTCTTC | CASSRSGRVSYNEQFF | TRBV28 | - | TRBJ2-1 | TRBD2
TGTGCCAGCAGCTTAGCTGGGACTAGCGGTGAGACCCAGTACTTC | CASSLAGTSGETQYF | TRBV7-6 | - | TRBJ2-5 | TRBD2
TGTGCCAGCAGAGCTACAGGGATCGGGGGCTACACCTTC | CASRATGIGGYTF | TRBV6-5 | - | TRBJ1-2 | -
TGTGCCAGCAGCTTATTGCTACAGGGGAACACTGAAGCTTTCTTT | CASSLLLQGNTEAFF | TRBV7-2 | - | TRBJ1-1 | -
TGTGCCAGCAGATCAAGGGGGGTCGGAGAAAAACTGTTTTTT | CASRSRGVGEKLFF | TRBV5-8 | - | TRBJ1-4 | -
TGTGCCAGCAGTGCCGACAGGGCAAACACAGATACGCAGTATTTT | CASSADRANTDTQYF | TRBV28 | - | TRBJ2-3 | TRBD1
TGCGCCAGCAGCCTCGGACTAGCGGAGACAGATACGCAGTATTTT | CASSLGLAETDTQYF | TRBV10-1 | - | TRBJ2-3 | TRBD2
TGCAGCGTTGAAAAGGTTTTCGGCACTGAAGCTTTCTTT | CSVEKVFGTEAFF | TRBV29-1 | - | TRBJ1-1 | -
TGCAGTGCTAGCTTCTACAATGAGCAGTTCTTC | CSASFYNEQFF | TRBV20-1 | few | TRBJ2-1 | -
TGTGCCAGCAGCTCGGGGGGTGAAAAACTGTTTTTT | CASSSGGEKLFF | TRBV7-2 | once | TRBJ1-4 | -
TGTGCCAGCAGCTCCCCCCGACAGGGTACAACCTACGAGCAGTACTTC | CASSSPRQGTTYEQYF | TRBV7-2 | - | TRBJ2-7 | TRBD1
TGTGCCAGCAGCCCGGGGGGCGCCGGTAATGAAAAACTGTTTTTT | CASSPGGAGNEKLFF | TRBV7-2 | once | TRBJ1-4 | -
TGTGCCAGCTCACCAGAACAGGTGGGCGAAAAACTGTTTTTT | CASSPEQVGEKLFF | TRBV18 | - | TRBJ1-4 | -
TGTGCCAGCAGCCAAGATCAAGGCGGGAGCACAGATACGCAGTATTTT | CASSQDQGGSTDTQYF | TRBV4-2 | - | TRBJ2-3 | -
TGTGCCAGCAAGGACACGAACACCGGGGAGCTGTTTTTT | CASKDTNTGELFF | TRBV6-6 | - | TRBJ2-2 | -
TGTGCCACCCGACCCCGACAGGGACCGAACACCGGGGAGCTGTTTTTT | CATRPRQGPNTGELFF | TRBV27 | - | TRBJ2-2 | TRBD1
TGTGCCAGCAGCGATAGCGGGAGGGCCCTCAATGAGCAGTTCTTC | CASSDSGRALNEQFF | TRBV9 | - | TRBJ2-1 | TRBD2